Listed below are T cell receptor beta chains from one sample, sequenced in a study of metastatic and nonmetastatic thyroid tumors. TCRdb re-clonotyped the PCR reads through MiXCR. The sample lists more than 6,000 clones, more than 25% occurring once. The sequencing sample was made of tumor tissue. The receptors originated from a female donor with papillary thyroid cancer or a benign thyroid nodule (not recorded which). Some clones in this sample may be carry-over from other donors' samples. Both conserved end residues are part of each CDR3. A D gene is named only where the DNA matches it firmly. The size of a clone is reported for some rows only, either as once, few or many, or as a class for expanded clones.

abundance	v_gene	d_gene	j_gene	CDR3nt	CDR3aa
many	TRBV5-1	TRBD2	TRBJ2-1	TGCGCCAGCAGCATGACCGGGACTAGCGGGGCGAACGAGCAGTTCTTC	CASSMTGTSGANEQFF
.	TRBV7-9	TRBD2	TRBJ2-3	TGTGCCTCCCGGACTAGCGGGAGAGATACGCAGTATTTT	CASRTSGRDTQYF
many	TRBV4-1	TRBD2	TRBJ2-5	TGCGCCAGCAGCTTTCGACTAGCGGGACAAGAGACCCAGTACTTC	CASSFRLAGQETQYF
few	TRBV28	.	TRBJ2-3	TGTGCCAGCCCTCCCGGGACATTGGGAACCTTGGGCACAGATACGCAGTATTTT	CASPPGTLGTLGTDTQYF
few	TRBV12-3/TRBV12-4	.	TRBJ1-2	TGTGCCAGCAGTCCGACCTCAAGGAACTATGGCTACACCTTC	CASSPTSRNYGYTF
few	TRBV6-2/TRBV6-3	.	TRBJ1-2	TGTGCCAGCAGTTACGGGTTCGCTAACTATGGCTACACCTTC	CASSYGFANYGYTF
.	TRBV27	.	TRBJ2-2	TGTGCCAGCACCCGAGACAGATACACCGGGGAGCTGTTTTTT	CASTRDRYTGELFF
few	TRBV24-1	.	TRBJ2-6	TGTGCCACCAGTGTTCGAGGCTACTCTGGGGCCAACGTCCTGACTTTC	CATSVRGYSGANVLTF
medium-sized	TRBV6-5	.	TRBJ1-5	TGTGCCAGCAGTTACTCGATGAATAGCAATCAGCCCCAGCATTTT	CASSYSMNSNQPQHF
.	TRBV7-2	.	TRBJ2-3	TGTGCCAGCAGCTCCCTAGGGAGGACAGATACGCAGTATTTT	CASSSLGRTDTQYF
few	TRBV6-1	.	TRBJ1-2	TGTGCCAGCAGTCCAAGCTTAGAGTATGGCTACACCTTC	CASSPSLEYGYTF
.	TRBV9	.	TRBJ2-5	TGTGCCAGCAGCGTAGTTGTCACCCGACAAGAGACCCAGTACTTC	CASSVVVTRQETQYF
.	TRBV5-1	TRBD1	TRBJ1-6	TGCGCCAGCAGCTTGGCCGCCGGGACAGGTTCACCCCTCCACTTT	CASSLAAGTGSPLHF
.	TRBV4-3	.	TRBJ2-3	TGCGCCAGCAGCGTAAGATTGAGAGATACGCAGTATTTT	CASSVRLRDTQYF
few	TRBV7-2	.	TRBJ1-3	TGTGCCAGCAGCCCGTGGGGGAGTGGAAACACCATATATTTT	CASSPWGSGNTIYF
.	TRBV20-1	.	TRBJ2-7	TGCAGTGCTAGAGCCTTAGCAGGGGATAAGGGCGAGCAGTACTTC	CSARALAGDKGEQYF
.	TRBV12-5	.	TRBJ1-4	TGTGCTAGTGGTTTGGTACCAGATGTTACACATCCAACTAATGAAAAACTGTTTTTT	CASGLVPDVTHPTNEKLFF
.	TRBV6-1	.	TRBJ2-3	TGTGCCAGCAGTCAGGATTGGGTCACAGATACGCAGTATTTT	CASSQDWVTDTQYF
large	TRBV6-1	.	TRBJ2-3	TGTGCCAGCAGTGAGGAAACCGGTAGCTGGGATACGCAGTATTTT	CASSEETGSWDTQYF
.	TRBV19	.	TRBJ1-1	TGTGCCAGTAGACCGAGGGACGGGGGGAGGTTAGACACTGAAGCTTTCTTT	CASRPRDGGRLDTEAFF
medium-sized	TRBV20-1	.	TRBJ2-7	TGCAGTGCTAGAGAAATTCTCCGGGGACTCTCCTACGAGCAGTACTTC	CSAREILRGLSYEQYF
few	TRBV29-1	.	TRBJ2-5	TGCAGCGTTACCCGGGTTGAGGAGACCCAGTACTTC	CSVTRVEETQYF
medium-sized	TRBV10-3	.	TRBJ2-3	TGTGCCATCAGCACTTCCTCACCCACAGATACGCAGTATTTT	CAISTSSPTDTQYF
few	TRBV19	.	TRBJ2-5	TGTGCCAGTAGTATAGGGGGGGTCGTCGAGACCCAGTACTTC	CASSIGGVVETQYF
.	TRBV28	TRBD1	TRBJ2-7	TGTGCCAGCAGTTCGGGACAGAAAAGACAGTACTTC	CASSSGQKRQYF
.	TRBV3-1	.	TRBJ1-2	TGTGCCAGCAGCCGGACGGAGTATGGCTACACCTTC	CASSRTEYGYTF
few	TRBV2	.	TRBJ2-7	TGTGCCAGCAGTACGAGCTTGGACGGCTACGAGCAGTACTTC	CASSTSLDGYEQYF
.	TRBV2	.	TRBJ2-1	TGCGCCAGCAGTACCAGGGTTGAGCAGGTCTTC	CASSTRVEQVF
few	TRBV6-5	.	TRBJ1-6	TGTGCCAGCAGTTTCGGACGGTTCTCCTATAATTCACCCCTCCACTTT	CASSFGRFSYNSPLHF